This T cell receptor (beta chain) was identified in a study of beta chain features in type 1 diabetes listed by TCRdb under 2018. With regard to the full study: Mean age, gender distribution, total cell number and subset yield did not differ between patients and healthy donors. A total of some 110 million sorted cells were examined across all samples, and a strong correlation was observed between cell number per subset and RNA yield. The study compared the TCRB repertoires of sorted circulating CD4+ T cell subsets in recently diagnosed type 1 diabetes patients with those in matched healthy donors. Regulatory and stem cell-like memory subsets were obtained from only 8 patients and roughly 8 healthy donors, while naive and central memory subsets were obtained from all 28 donors.

Comment on this clone: The clone's antigen remains unknown. No base quality information exists; no much larger clone differs at one position.

What the study reported, not specific to this receptor: At VDJ recombination sites, type 1 diabetes patients had fewer insertions and more deleted nucleotides, which implies abnormalities in thymic rearrangement. A moderate but significant shortening of TCRB CDR3 length was observed in type 1 diabetes patients in all four CD4+ subsets. Because cDNA was sequenced instead of genomic DNA, highly expressing activated cells could be over-represented, though the groups showed no difference in activation or CD3 levels. Because small numbers of individuals were included in the HLA sub-analyses, any influence of HLA type on TCRB rearrangement was left unresolved. Shorter templates might be favored by PCR, yet because patient and control samples were amplified and corrected together, any such skew would affect both groups equally. Naive, central memory and regulatory TCRB repertoires appeared to be more alike among patients than among healthy donors.

The entire amount of isolated RNA was reverse transcribed using the High Capacity cDNA Reverse Transcription Kit, so the sequenced TCRB transcripts were expressed ones. Deep immunoSEQ sequencing was performed on naive, central memory and regulatory T cell samples, with an average of roughly 3.6 million total reads per sample. Sorted cells were lysed in RLT buffer and RNA was extracted with DNase-treated RNeasy Micro or Mini kits, depending on cell number. To prevent cross-contamination, each cell subset was processed individually, whereas patient and healthy donor samples were processed jointly. The immunoSEQ multiplex PCR was used to amplify TCRB sequences from cDNA, generating 87-bp fragments that spanned the CDR3 region. The amplicons were sequenced using the Illumina HiSeq platform. The study's processing was this. PCR bias was corrected computationally using synthetic template baselines, and reads within Hamming distance 2 were collapsed, with unmergeable singletons discarded. Reads were aligned against IMGT to assign V, D and J genes, CDR3 length and insertions or deletions at six rearrangement sites. Within each subset, clonotype counts were normalized to sorted cell number, and only after that were true diversity and Gini coefficients computed with the tcR R package. Repertoire sharing was quantified using the overlap coefficient calculated on TCRB nucleotide sequences. Out-of-frame TCRB sequences from naive cells were analyzed to stand in for the pre-selection repertoire. TCRdb took this table from immuneACCESS and kept in-frame rearrangements with V and J called. Such tables lack part of the clones; where checked against another copy, unresolved V genes explain under half of the gap, and the rest is unexplained. V and J calls plus clone size are reproduced from that table; the DNA served to infer D and trimming. The sample data list 900,000 or so clones, and 17% of these were observed just once. The top ten hold 0.023% of the sample.

From each donor, a single peripheral blood sample of approximately 120 mL on average was drawn into heparinised tubes. Using a panel that included CD45RO, CCR7, CD25, CD127, CD95 and CD27, naive, central memory, regulatory and stem cell-like memory CD4+ T cells were sorted on a BD FACSAria II. Every sorted population had a purity above 98%. PBMCs were isolated immediately by Lymphoprep density gradient centrifugation and stained directly without culture. So that batch effects would be minimized, each experiment stained and sorted samples in pairs, pairing one healthy donor with one patient. V loses 1 base at its end and J loses 0 bases; junction bases beyond the gene matches: 3. Its CDR3 holds 16 amino acids, cysteine through phenylalanine. CDR3 DNA is the only sequence kept; it has 48 bases, read in frame from the first base. CDR1 and CDR2 were assigned from the germline V gene as MNHNS and SASEGT.

The chain employs TRBV6-1 and TRBJ2-4, with TRBD2 identical over 7 junction bases. The sequence derives from a woman between 18 and 30 years old in good health. Sample: naive CD4+ T cells from blood. In light of the paper, this sample's cell subset or site label describes: true naive CD4+ T cells. The CDR3 is CASSEGGRGAKNIQYF. The sequence in DNA is TGTGCCAGCAGTGAAGGGGGGAGGGGAGCCAAAAACATTCAGTACTTC.